This TCR beta chain was sequenced for a study of identical twins. TCRdb called the 5' RACE reads again in MiXCR, with one record for every CDR3 protein. The sample records fewer than 350,000 distinct CDR3 sequences, under 9.5% being singletons. V was clipped by 4 bases and J by 2 bases, with 14 bases between them. CDR1 and CDR2 (germline): SGHNT, YYREEE (reference sequence). The CDR3 has 15 residues. This clonotype was counted only a few times. A further study also used this sample, focusing on yellow fever vaccine responses in identical twins.

The origin of this receptor is a young woman in good health. Source material: memory (CD45RO+) T cells sorted from blood. V and J are TRBV5-4 and TRBJ2-3, with D possibly matching TRBD2 (6 bases). CDR3 in DNA: TGTGCCAGCAGCCAAACCGGGACTTACACAGATACGCAGTATTTT. It is translated as CASSQTGTYTDTQYF.